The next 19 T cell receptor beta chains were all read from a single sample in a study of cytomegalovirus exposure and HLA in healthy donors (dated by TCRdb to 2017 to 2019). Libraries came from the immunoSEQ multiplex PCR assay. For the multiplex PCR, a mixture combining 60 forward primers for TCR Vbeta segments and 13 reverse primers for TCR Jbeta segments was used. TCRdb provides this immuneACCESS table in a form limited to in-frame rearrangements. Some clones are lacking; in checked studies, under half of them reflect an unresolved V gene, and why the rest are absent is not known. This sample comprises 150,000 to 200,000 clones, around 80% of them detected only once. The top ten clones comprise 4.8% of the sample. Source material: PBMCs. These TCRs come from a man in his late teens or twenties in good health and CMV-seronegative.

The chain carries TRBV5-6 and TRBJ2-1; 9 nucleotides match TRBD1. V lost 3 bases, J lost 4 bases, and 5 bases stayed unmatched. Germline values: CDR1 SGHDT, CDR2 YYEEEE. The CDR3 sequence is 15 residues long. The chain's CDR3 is CASSSGQGFYNEQFF. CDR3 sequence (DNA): TGTGCCAGCAGCTCGGGACAGGGATTTTACAATGAGCAGTTCTTC.

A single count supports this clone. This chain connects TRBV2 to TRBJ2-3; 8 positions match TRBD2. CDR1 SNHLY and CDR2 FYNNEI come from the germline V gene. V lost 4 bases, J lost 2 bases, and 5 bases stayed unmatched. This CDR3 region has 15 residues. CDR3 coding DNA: TGTGCCAGCAGTGGATTAGCGGGATACACAGATACGCAGTATTTT. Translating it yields CASSGLAGYTDTQYF.

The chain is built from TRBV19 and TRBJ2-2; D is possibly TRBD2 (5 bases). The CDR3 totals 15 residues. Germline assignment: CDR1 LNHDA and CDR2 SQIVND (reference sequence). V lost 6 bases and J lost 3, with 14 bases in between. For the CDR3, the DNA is TGTGCCAGTAGACCCGGACCAGCGGACACCGGGGAGCTGTTTTTT. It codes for CASRPGPADTGELFF.

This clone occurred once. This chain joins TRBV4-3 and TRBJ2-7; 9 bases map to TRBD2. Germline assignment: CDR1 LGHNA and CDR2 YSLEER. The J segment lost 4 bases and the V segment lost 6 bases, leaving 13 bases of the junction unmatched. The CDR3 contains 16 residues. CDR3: CASSRTAGGPGYEQYF. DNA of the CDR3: TGCGCCAGCAGTCGTACGGCGGGAGGGCCGGGGTACGAGCAGTACTTC.

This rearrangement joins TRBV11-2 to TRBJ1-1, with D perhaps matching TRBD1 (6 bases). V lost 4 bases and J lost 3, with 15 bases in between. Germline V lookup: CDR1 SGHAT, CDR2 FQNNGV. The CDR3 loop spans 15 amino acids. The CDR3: CASSSSRGTDTEAFF. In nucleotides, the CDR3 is TGTGCCAGCAGCTCGTCCAGGGGAACGGACACTGAAGCTTTCTTT.

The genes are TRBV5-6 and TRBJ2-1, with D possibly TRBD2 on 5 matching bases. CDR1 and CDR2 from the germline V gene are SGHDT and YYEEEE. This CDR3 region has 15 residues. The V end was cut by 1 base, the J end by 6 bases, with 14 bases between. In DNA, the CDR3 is TGTGCCAGCAGCTTGATTAGAGGGCGGAGCAATGAGCAGTTCTTC. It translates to CASSLIRGRSNEQFF. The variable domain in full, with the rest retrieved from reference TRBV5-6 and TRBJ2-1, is DAGVTQSPTHLIKTRGQQVTLRCSPKSGHDTVSWYQQALGQGPQFIFQYYEEEERQRGNFPDRFSGHQFPNYSSELNVNALLLGDSALYLCASSLIRGRSNEQFFGPGTRLTVL.

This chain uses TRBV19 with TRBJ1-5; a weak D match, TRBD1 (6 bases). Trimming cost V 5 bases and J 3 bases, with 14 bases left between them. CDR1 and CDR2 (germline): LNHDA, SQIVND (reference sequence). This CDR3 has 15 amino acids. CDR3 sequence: CASSDTGTLNQPQHF. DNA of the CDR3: TGTGCCAGTAGTGACACCGGGACACTCAATCAGCCCCAGCATTTT.

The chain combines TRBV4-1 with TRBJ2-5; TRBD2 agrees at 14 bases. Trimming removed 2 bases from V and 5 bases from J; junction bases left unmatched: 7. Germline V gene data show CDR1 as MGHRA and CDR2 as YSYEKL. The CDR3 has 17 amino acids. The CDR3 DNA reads TGCGCCAGCAGCCAAATGGGACTAGCGGGGGAGGGTGAGACCCAGTACTTC. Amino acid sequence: CASSQMGLAGEGETQYF.

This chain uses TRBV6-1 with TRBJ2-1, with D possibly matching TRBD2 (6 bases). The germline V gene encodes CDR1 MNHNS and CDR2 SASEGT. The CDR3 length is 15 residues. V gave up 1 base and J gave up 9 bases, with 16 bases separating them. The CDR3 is CASSEVTGVPGEQFF. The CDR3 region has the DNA TGTGCCAGCAGTGAAGTTACGGGAGTACCCGGTGAGCAGTTCTTC.

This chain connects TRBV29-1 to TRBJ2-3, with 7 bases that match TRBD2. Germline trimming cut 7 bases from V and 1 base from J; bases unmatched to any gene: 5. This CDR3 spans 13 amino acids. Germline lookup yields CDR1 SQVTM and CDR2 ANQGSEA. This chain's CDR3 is CSDRRGGTDTQYF. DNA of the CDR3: TGCAGCGACCGCCGGGGGGGCACAGATACGCAGTATTTT.

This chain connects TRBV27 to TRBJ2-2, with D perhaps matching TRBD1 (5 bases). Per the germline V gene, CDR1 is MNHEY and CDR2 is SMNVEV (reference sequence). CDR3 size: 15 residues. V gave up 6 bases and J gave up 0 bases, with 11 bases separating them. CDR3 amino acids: CASRKTATNTGELFF. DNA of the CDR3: TGTGCCAGCAGAAAGACAGCGACGAACACCGGGGAGCTGTTTTTT.

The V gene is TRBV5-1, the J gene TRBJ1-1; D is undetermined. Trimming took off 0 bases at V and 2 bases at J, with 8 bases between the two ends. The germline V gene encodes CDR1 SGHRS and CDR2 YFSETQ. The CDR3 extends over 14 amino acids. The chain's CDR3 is CASSLGTSNTEAFF. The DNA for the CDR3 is TGCGCCAGCAGCTTGGGAACAAGTAACACTGAAGCTTTCTTT. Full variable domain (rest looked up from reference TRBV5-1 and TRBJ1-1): KAGVTQTPRYLIKTRGQQVTLSCSPISGHRSVSWYQQTPGQGLQFLFEYFSETQRNKGNFPGRFSGRQFSNSRSEMNVSTLELGDSALYLCASSLGTSNTEAFFGQGTRLTVV.

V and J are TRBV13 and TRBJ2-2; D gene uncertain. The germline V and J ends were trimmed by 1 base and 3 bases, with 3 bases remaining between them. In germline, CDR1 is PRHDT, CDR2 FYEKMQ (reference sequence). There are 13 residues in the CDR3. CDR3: CASSLADTGELFF. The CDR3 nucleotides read TGTGCCAGCAGCTTAGCAGACACCGGGGAGCTGTTTTTT. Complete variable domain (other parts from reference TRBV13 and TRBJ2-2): AAGVIQSPRHLIKEKRETATLKCYPIPRHDTVYWYQQGPGQDPQFLISFYEKMQSDKGSIPDRFSAQQFSDYHSELNMSSLELGDSALYFCASSLADTGELFFGEGSRLTVL.

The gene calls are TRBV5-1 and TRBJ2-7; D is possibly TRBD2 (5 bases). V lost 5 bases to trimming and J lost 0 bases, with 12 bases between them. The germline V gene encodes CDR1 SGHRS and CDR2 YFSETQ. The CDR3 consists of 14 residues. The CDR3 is CASSYLRGSYEQYF. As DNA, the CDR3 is TGCGCCAGCAGTTATCTCCGGGGCTCCTACGAGCAGTACTTC.

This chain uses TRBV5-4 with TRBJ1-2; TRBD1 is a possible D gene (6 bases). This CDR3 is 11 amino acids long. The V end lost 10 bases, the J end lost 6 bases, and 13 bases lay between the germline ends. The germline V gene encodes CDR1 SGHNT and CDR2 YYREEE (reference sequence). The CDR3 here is CASRAGDGYTF. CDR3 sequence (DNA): TGTGCCTCGAGGGCAGGGGATGGCTACACCTTC.

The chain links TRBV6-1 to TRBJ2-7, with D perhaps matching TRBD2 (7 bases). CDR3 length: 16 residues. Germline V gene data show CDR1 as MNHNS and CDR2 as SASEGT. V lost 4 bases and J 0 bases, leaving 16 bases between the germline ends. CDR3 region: CASSARTAGFSYEQYF. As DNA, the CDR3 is TGTGCCAGCAGTGCCCGGACAGCGGGGTTCTCCTACGAGCAGTACTTC.

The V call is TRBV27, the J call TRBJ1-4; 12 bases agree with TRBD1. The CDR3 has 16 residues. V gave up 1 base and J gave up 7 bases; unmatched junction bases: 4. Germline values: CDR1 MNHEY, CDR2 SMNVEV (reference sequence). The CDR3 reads CASSLWRGQGAEKLFF. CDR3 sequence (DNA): TGTGCCAGCAGTTTATGGAGGGGACAGGGGGCTGAAAAACTGTTTTTT.

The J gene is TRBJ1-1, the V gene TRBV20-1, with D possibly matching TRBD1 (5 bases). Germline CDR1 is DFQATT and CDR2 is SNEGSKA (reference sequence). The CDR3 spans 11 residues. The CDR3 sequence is CRGHGGTEAFF. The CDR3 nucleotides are TGCAGGGGGCATGGAGGGACTGAAGCTTTCTTT.

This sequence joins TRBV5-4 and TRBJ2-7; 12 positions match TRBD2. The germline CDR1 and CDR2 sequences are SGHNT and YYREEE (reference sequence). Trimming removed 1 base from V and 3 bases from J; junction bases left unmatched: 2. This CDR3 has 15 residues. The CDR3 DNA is TGTGCCAGCAGCTTGAAACTAGCGGGAGGCTACGAGCAGTACTTC. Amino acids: CASSLKLAGGYEQYF.